One and the same sample provided the 32 T cell receptor beta chains below, sequenced in a study of T cells in Graves' hyperthyroidism and ophthalmopathy. It was RNA transcripts that yielded the amplified TCR beta CDR3 regions. First-round RT-PCR of the TCR CDR3 relied on the HTBI primer set. One entry per CDR3 protein, called by TCRdb with MiXCR from the multiplex PCR reads. The sample consists of over 650,000 distinct CDR3 sequences, about 17% of them appearing once. The specimen was blood. The receptors come from a man between 18 and 35 years old with Graves' hyperthyroidism.

The chain employs TRBV28 and TRBJ2-2; D is perhaps TRBD1 (6 bases). The CDR3 extends over 15 amino acids. Germline-derived CDR1 and CDR2 are MDHEN and SYDVKM. Trimming left V 8 bases short and J 1 base short, with 14 bases between. The CDR3 spells CASGAGAVNTGELFF. The DNA for the CDR3 is TGTGCCAGCGGCGCAGGGGCCGTGAACACCGGGGAGCTGTTTTTT.

This clonotype was picked up a small number of times. Since a much larger clone is just one base distant, this may be a read error. The chain links TRBV12-3 or TRBV12-4 to TRBJ2-7; TRBD2 matches at 9 bases. The CDR3 is made up of 14 amino acids. Losses at the gene ends were 3 bases for V and 9 bases for J; bases not matched to a gene: 9. The CDR3 here is CASSLREGRNGQYF. Written as DNA, the CDR3 is TGTGCCAGCAGTTTGCGGGAGGGCCGCAACGGGCAGTACTTC.

Ten or more counts support this clonotype. This rearrangement joins TRBV28 to TRBJ2-7; 8 bases map to TRBD2. Germline trimming cut 2 bases from V and 1 base from J; bases unmatched to any gene: 1. The CDR3 is 14 amino acids. The germline gives CDR1 MDHEN, CDR2 SYDVKM. CDR3 sequence reads: CASSLLAGSYEQYF. CDR3 in DNA: TGTGCCAGCAGTTTACTAGCGGGTTCCTACGAGCAGTACTTC.

This clonotype has at least ten counts. The rearrangement joins TRBV14 to TRBJ2-5; 13 positions agree with TRBD2. The CDR3 contains 16 residues. CDR1 SGHDN and CDR2 FVKESK come from the germline V gene. J lost 5 bases, V lost 3 bases, and 6 bases had no gene match. The CDR3 DNA is TGTGCCAGCAGCCAGGGACTAGCGGGATGGGAGGAGACCCAGTACTTC. It encodes CASSQGLAGWEETQYF. The entire variable domain, with the rest obtained from reference TRBV14 and TRBJ2-5, is as follows: EAGVTQFPSHSVIEKGQTVTLRCDPISGHDNLYWYRRVMGKEIKFLLHFVKESKQDESGMPNNRFLAERTGGTYSTLKVQPAELEDSGVYFCASSQGLAGWEETQYFGPGTRLLVL.

The chain has TRBV4-3 and TRBJ2-5, with 9 bases fitting TRBD1. Per the germline V gene, CDR1 is LGHNA and CDR2 is YSLEER. The V gene end was trimmed by 0 bases and the J gene end by 5 bases; junction bases not matched to a gene: 4. CDR3 size: 15 residues. The CDR3 DNA reads TGCGCCAGCAGCCAAGAGAGGACAGGGGACGAGACCCAGTACTTC. This encodes CASSQERTGDETQYF.

There are many counts of this clonotype. The V gene is TRBV5-1, the J gene TRBJ1-2, with D unclear. The CDR3 has 15 amino acids. Germline assignment: CDR1 SGHRS and CDR2 YFSETQ. V gave up 0 bases and J gave up 1 base, with 10 bases separating them. The CDR3 reads CASSLEDGFNYGYTF. In nucleotides, the CDR3 is TGCGCCAGCAGCTTGGAGGACGGGTTTAACTATGGCTACACCTTC.

This clonotype was detected only a few times. This chain connects TRBV7-9 to TRBJ2-5; D is undetermined. V was clipped by 5 bases and J by 5 bases, with 15 bases between them. This CDR3 has 14 amino acids. Germline V lookup: CDR1 SEHNR, CDR2 FQNEAQ (reference sequence). The CDR3 is CASSPTFVDETQYF. The CDR3 DNA is TGTGCCAGCAGCCCGACGTTTGTCGACGAGACCCAGTACTTC.

The chain recombines TRBV18 with TRBJ2-5; D call uncertain. Between the trimmed V and J ends, which lost 8 bases and 4 bases, there was a span of 14 bases. Per the germline V gene, CDR1 is KGHSH and CDR2 is LQKENI. The CDR3 sequence is 13 residues long. CDR3 protein: CASAREVAETQYF. CDR3 nucleotide sequence: TGTGCCAGCGCACGAGAGGTAGCAGAGACCCAGTACTTC.

The chain is built from TRBV19 and TRBJ2-5, with 8 bases aligning to TRBD2. This CDR3 spans 16 amino acids. Germline V gene sequence: CDR1 LNHDA, CDR2 SQIVND (reference sequence). J lost 3 bases, V lost 1 base, and 7 bases had no gene match. CDR3 nucleotide sequence: TGTGCCAGTAGTATAGCCCTGGGAGCGGGAGAAGAGACCCAGTACTTC. This translates into CASSIALGAGEETQYF.

On this clonotype itself: The CDR3 does not end in the conserved phenylalanine or tryptophan, so this is likely a read error. CDR3: CSARTSGRALWVKNIQYL. The CDR3 DNA reads as TGCAGTGCCAGGACTAGCGGGAGGGCCCTCTGGGTCAAAAACATTCAGTACCTC. V usage is TRBV20-1 and J usage is TRBJ2-4, with 15 bases matching TRBD2. With V trimmed by 6 bases and J by 3 bases, 12 bases remained unmatched. The CDR3 is 18 amino acids. Germline V gene sequence: CDR1 DFQATT, CDR2 SNEGSKA (reference sequence).

Many counts were recorded for this clonotype. The CDR3 sequence: CASSYTTQGRPYEQYF. The CDR3 DNA reads as TGTGCCAGCAGTTACACTACACAGGGGCGACCCTACGAGCAGTACTTC. This chain uses TRBV6-2 or TRBV6-3 with TRBJ2-7, with 7 positions matching TRBD1. The CDR3 is 16 residues long. CDR1 and CDR2 from the germline V gene are MNHEY and SVGEGT. The V and J ends lost 2 bases and 2 bases, in that order; junction bases with no gene match: 9.

This clonotype has at least ten counts. This rearrangement joins TRBV24-1 to TRBJ2-5, with TRBD2 as a possible D gene (5 bases). V was pared by 2 bases and J by 3 bases, with 6 bases between. This CDR3 contains 13 residues. Germline V gives CDR1 KGHDR, CDR2 SFDVKD. CDR3 region: CATSDWEKETQYF. CDR3 coding DNA: TGTGCCACCAGTGATTGGGAGAAAGAGACCCAGTACTTC.

In its sample, this clonotype was seen a few times. This sequence joins TRBV10-3 and TRBJ2-7, with D perhaps matching TRBD1 (6 bases). Germline CDR1 is ENHRY and CDR2 is SYGVKD. The germline V and J ends were trimmed by 8 bases and 2 bases, with 13 bases remaining between them. The CDR3 is made up of 13 amino acids. CDR3 DNA sequence: TGTGCCATCCGCAGGACAGAGACCTACGAGCAGTACTTC. It translates to CAIRRTETYEQYF.

The chain joins TRBV11-2 to TRBJ2-3, with 11 bases aligning to TRBD1. The V gene's germline CDR1 is SGHAT and CDR2 FQNNGV. V lost 5 bases to trimming and J lost 4 bases; unmatched junction nucleotides: 11. The CDR3 loop spans 17 amino acids. The CDR3 protein is CASSQLRGQGAADTQYF. CDR3 DNA sequence: TGTGCCAGCAGCCAACTTCGAGGACAGGGGGCCGCAGATACGCAGTATTTT.

This chain uses TRBV9 with TRBJ2-3; perhaps TRBD2 as D (6 bases). The CDR3 is 16 amino acids. From germline, CDR1 is SGDLS and CDR2 YYNGEE. Trimming removed 4 bases from V and 1 base from J, with 16 bases in between. Written as DNA, the CDR3 is TGTGCCAGCAGCCCGCCCTCGGGGGACCGCACAGATACGCAGTATTTT. Translation: CASSPPSGDRTDTQYF.

This clonotype was seen many times. The CDR3 sequence: CASKRARTQETQYF. DNA of the CDR3: TGTGCCAGCAAGCGGGCTAGAACGCAGGAGACCCAGTACTTC. The chain combines TRBV11-2 with TRBJ2-5; D might be TRBD2 (6 bases). CDR1 is SGHAT, CDR2 FQNNGV, per germline. The CDR3 is made up of 14 amino acids. V was trimmed by 7 bases and J by 5 bases, leaving 17 bases between them.

This clonotype was seen repeatedly, ten times or more. The chain has TRBV11-2 and TRBJ2-3; 7 bases are a match to TRBD1. CDR3 length: 16 amino acids. V lost 1 base and J lost 2; bases outside the gene matches: 6. Looked up from germline, CDR1 is SGHAT and CDR2 is FQNNGV. The CDR3: CASSLGWTGHTDTQYF. The CDR3 DNA reads as TGTGCCAGCAGCTTAGGCTGGACAGGACACACAGATACGCAGTATTTT.

The V and J genes are TRBV19 and TRBJ2-1; possibly TRBD2 for D (5 bases). Germline V lookup: CDR1 LNHDA, CDR2 SQIVND (reference sequence). CDR3 length: 14 amino acids. Trimming cost V 7 bases and J 2 bases, with 12 bases left between them. In DNA form, the CDR3 reads TGTGCCAGTACTAAGGACTCCGCCTACAATGAGCAGTTCTTC. Translating it yields CASTKDSAYNEQFF.

The J gene is TRBJ1-6, the V gene TRBV24-1; TRBD1 might be the D (5 bases). Germline CDR1 is KGHDR and CDR2 is SFDVKD. V lost 7 bases and J lost 2, with 17 bases in between. The CDR3 contains 17 residues. In DNA form, the CDR3 reads TGTGCCACCAGCTCGGGACCCCAAAAGGCCTATAATTCACCCCTCCACTTT. Its translation: CATSSGPQKAYNSPLHF.

This clonotype was seen many times. This chain joins TRBV3-1 and TRBJ2-2; 8 bases are a match to TRBD2. Germline V gene data show CDR1 as LGHDT and CDR2 as YNNKEL (reference sequence). This CDR3 has 14 residues. V was pared by 4 bases and J by 7 bases, with 5 bases of the junction left unmatched. The CDR3 nucleotides are TGTGCCAGCAGCCCAACGCGGGGGGACGGGGAGCTGTTTTTT. Protein sequence: CASSPTRGDGELFF.

This clonotype has a count of ten or more. The chain employs TRBV28 and TRBJ2-1; D is unclear. The CDR3 covers 13 residues. The V end lost 5 bases, the J end lost 7 bases, and 12 bases lay between the germline ends. The germline V gene encodes CDR1 MDHEN and CDR2 SYDVKM. The chain's CDR3 is CASSRPNTNEQFF. The CDR3 region has the DNA TGTGCCAGCAGTCGACCCAACACTAATGAGCAGTTCTTC.

The genes are TRBV27 and TRBJ2-6; D not certain. Trimming pared 5 bases from V and 3 bases from J, leaving 11 bases between. Germline CDR1 MNHEY, CDR2 SMNVEV (reference sequence). The CDR3 length is 15 residues. The CDR3 region is CASSQTVDGANVLTF. CDR3 in DNA: TGTGCCAGCAGTCAGACGGTGGATGGGGCCAACGTCCTGACTTTC.

The V gene is TRBV20-1, the J gene TRBJ2-5; possibly TRBD2 for D (6 bases). V shed 6 bases and J shed 7 bases, with 15 bases lying between them. The length of the CDR3 is 12 residues. Germline CDR1 DFQATT, CDR2 SNEGSKA (reference sequence). The CDR3 DNA reads TGCAGTGCCGCGGGCCTGGGGGGGACCCAGTACTTC. Its translation: CSAAGLGGTQYF.

The rearrangement joins TRBV9 to TRBJ2-1, with 7 bases that match TRBD2. The CDR3 runs to 14 residues. Germline trimming cut 2 bases from V and 5 bases from J; bases unmatched to any gene: 4. Germline-derived CDR1 and CDR2 are SGDLS and YYNGEE. The CDR3 region has the DNA TGTGCCAGCAGCGTGGGGGGGGGGGACAATGAGCAGTTCTTC. Protein: CASSVGGGDNEQFF.

In DNA, the CDR3 is TGTGCCAGCAGCCAGGGGGGGATCCTCTACAATGAGCAGTTCTTC. As protein: CASSQGGILYNEQFF. The V and J genes are TRBV7-8 and TRBJ2-1; either TRBD1 or TRBD2 may fit D (7 bases each). Deletions cut 5 bases from V and 3 bases from J, with 14 bases between. Germline CDR1 reads SGHVS; CDR2 reads FQNEAQ. The CDR3 loop spans 15 amino acids.

This chain uses TRBV9 with TRBJ2-5, with unresolved D. V dropped 4 bases and J dropped 5 bases, with 18 bases sitting between them. The CDR3 is made up of 15 amino acids. Per the germline V gene, CDR1 is SGDLS and CDR2 is YYNGEE. This chain's CDR3 is CASSPHSVPRETQYF. CDR3 in DNA: TGTGCCAGCAGCCCGCATTCCGTTCCAAGGGAGACCCAGTACTTC.

The chain uses TRBV14 and TRBJ2-7; 9 bases match TRBD1. The CDR3 spans 13 residues. J gave up 6 bases and V 8 bases, and 8 bases lay outside the gene matches. From germline, CDR1 is SGHDN and CDR2 FVKESK. CDR3 amino acids: CASARDRVGEQYF. The CDR3 bases are TGTGCCAGCGCCCGGGACAGGGTTGGCGAGCAGTACTTC.

This chain uses TRBV28 with TRBJ2-1, with 12 bases matching TRBD2. The CDR3 consists of 15 residues. Germline loops: CDR1 MDHEN, CDR2 SYDVKM. V lost 6 bases and J lost 9; bases outside the gene matches: 9. The CDR3 sequence is CASSPRLAGASEQFF. The CDR3 DNA reads as TGTGCCAGCAGCCCTAGACTAGCGGGAGCGAGTGAGCAGTTCTTC.

This clonotype appeared many times. The chain joins TRBV28 to TRBJ2-1, with TRBD1 matching over 8 bases. The germline V gene encodes CDR1 MDHEN and CDR2 SYDVKM. V shed 5 bases, J shed 9 bases, and the junction held 3 bases outside the gene matches. This CDR3 spans 12 amino acids. The CDR3 loop is CASSTQGGEQFF. The CDR3 DNA sequence: TGTGCCAGCAGTACACAGGGGGGTGAGCAGTTCTTC.

This clonotype has a handful of counts. The rearrangement uses TRBV7-2 and TRBJ2-3; the match to TRBD2 covers 15 bases. The CDR3 is 20 residues long. Unmatched junction bases numbered 15, after V lost 4 bases and J lost 4 bases. The germline V gene encodes CDR1 SGHTA and CDR2 FQGNSA. CDR3 protein: CASSSRTSGGVKRNADTQYF. In nucleotides, the CDR3 is TGTGCCAGCAGCTCTCGGACTAGCGGGGGGGTTAAGCGTAACGCAGATACGCAGTATTTT.

This clonotype was detected a few times. The gene calls are TRBV20-1 and TRBJ1-2; tentative D call: TRBD1 (6 bases). Germline V gene lookup returns CDR1 DFQATT and CDR2 SNEGSKA (reference sequence). V dropped 3 bases and J dropped 7 bases, with 15 bases sitting between them. This CDR3 is built from 13 residues. This chain's CDR3 is CSASRGGRAGYTF. CDR3 nucleotides: TGCAGTGCTAGCCGGGGGGGCCGGGCTGGCTACACCTTC.

This clonotype was recorded a few times. The rearrangement joins TRBV5-4 to TRBJ2-2, with 8 positions matching TRBD1. CDR1 is SGHNT, CDR2 YYREEE, per germline (reference sequence). Losses at the gene ends were 6 bases for V and 6 bases for J; bases not matched to a gene: 7. The CDR3 contains 14 residues. The CDR3 sequence is CASNRQGFAGELFF. CDR3 DNA: TGTGCCAGCAACCGACAGGGGTTCGCCGGGGAGCTGTTTTTT.